This T cell receptor beta chain is drawn from a study of blood T cells in healthy people across ages. About the study: Per two T cells, about one barcoded beta molecule was captured through template switching.

The germline gives CDR1 DFQATT, CDR2 SNEGSKA (reference sequence). The CDR3 is 13 residues long. J gave up 7 bases and V 3 bases, and 7 bases lay outside the gene matches. Sample-barcoded 5' priming and a J-beta primer mix drove a second PCR of roughly 7 to 11 cycles. All cDNA molecules were each tagged by a template-switch adaptor with 12 random nucleotides. TCRdb passed the 5' RACE reads through MiXCR, listing each CDR3 protein once. Of about 500,000 distinct CDR3 sequences listed, about 25% are singletons. This clonotype has just a few counts. The sample was also reused in another study, on T cells of mothers and their children. Per that paper: Per child, about 3 million TCR beta CDR3 reads were obtained, against over 9 million per mother.

The sequencing sample was made of blood. This chain uses TRBV20-1 with TRBJ2-7, with 9 positions matching TRBD1. This receptor was obtained from a boy younger than 18 in good health. The CDR3 reads CSASRDRVWEQYF. The DNA for the CDR3 is TGCAGTGCTAGTCGGGACAGGGTATGGGAGCAGTACTTC.